This passage covers 30 T cell receptor beta chains from one sample sequenced in a study of OX40 agonist ivuxolimab in advanced cancers. Assay: immunoSEQ multiplex PCR; the TCRdb copy retains only in-frame clones and omits some. The data hold about 70,000 clones, with about three quarters observed a single time. Sequenced here: CD4+ or CD8+ T cells sorted from blood, sampled in a trial of the OX40 agonist ivuxolimab. The receptors shown here come from an adult with an advanced solid tumor such as melanoma, head and neck, liver or kidney cancer.

The CDR3 spells CASSPSLGQSNTEAFF. In DNA form, the CDR3 reads TGTGCCAGCAGTCCGTCGCTGGGACAGTCGAACACTGAAGCTTTCTTT. This chain joins TRBV2 and TRBJ1-1; 7 nucleotides align to TRBD1. J gave up 1 base and V 5 bases, and 10 bases lay outside the gene matches. The CDR3 loop spans 16 amino acids. The germline V gene has CDR1 SNHLY and CDR2 FYNNEI.

This chain's CDR3 is CASTIRQGPDQPQHF. In DNA form, the CDR3 reads TGTGCCAGCACTATTAGGCAGGGGCCCGATCAGCCCCAGCATTTT. The chain recombines TRBV6-5 with TRBJ1-5, with TRBD1 as a possible D gene (6 bases). CDR3 length: 15 amino acids. The germline gives CDR1 MNHEY, CDR2 SVGAGI. The ends were cut back, 7 bases at V and 5 bases at J, with 18 bases in the middle.

This chain joins TRBV15 and TRBJ1-2, with D possibly TRBD1 on 6 matching bases. Per germline, CDR1 LNHNV and CDR2 YYDKDF (reference sequence). The CDR3 covers 13 residues. Trimming took 5 bases from V and 7 from J, leaving 14 bases between them. CDR3 sequence: CATSPRGATGYTF. For the CDR3, the DNA is TGTGCCACCAGCCCAAGGGGGGCGACTGGCTACACCTTC.

This chain links TRBV6-1 with TRBJ1-5; a weak D match, TRBD1 (6 bases). V was pared by 4 bases and J by 3 bases, with 10 bases between. Germline CDR1 reads MNHNS; CDR2 reads SASEGT. The CDR3 length is 14 residues. CDR3 sequence (DNA): TGTGCCAGCAGTGGAGGACAGAACAATCAGCCCCAGCATTTT. Protein sequence: CASSGGQNNQPQHF.

The V call is TRBV5-1, the J call TRBJ2-5; 8 nucleotides match TRBD2. Germline V lookup: CDR1 SGHRS, CDR2 YFSETQ. CDR3 size: 14 residues. Losses at the gene ends were 4 bases for V and 5 bases for J; bases not matched to a gene: 7. As DNA, the CDR3 is TGCGCCAGCAGCCCCGGTAGCGGGGCGGAGACCCAGTACTTC. The encoded protein is CASSPGSGAETQYF. The full variable domain, with the rest looked up from reference TRBV5-1 and TRBJ2-5, is KAGVTQTPRYLIKTRGQQVTLSCSPISGHRSVSWYQQTPGQGLQFLFEYFSETQRNKGNFPGRFSGRQFSNSRSEMNVSTLELGDSALYLCASSPGSGAETQYFGPGTRLLVL.

The chain joins TRBV5-8 to TRBJ2-7, with D maybe TRBD1 (5 bases). V was clipped by 3 bases and J by 3 bases, with 13 bases between them. The CDR3 consists of 14 residues. Per the germline V gene, CDR1 is SGHTS and CDR2 is YDEGEE. The CDR3 is CASSSPNQGYEQYF. CDR3 DNA: TGTGCCAGCAGCTCCCCGAATCAGGGCTACGAGCAGTACTTC.

In its sample, this clone was seen a few times. CDR3 region: CASSPDRNNSPLHF. The CDR3 DNA is TGCGCCAGCAGCCCGGACAGGAATAATTCACCCCTCCACTTT. This sequence joins TRBV5-1 and TRBJ1-6, with 7 bases identical to TRBD1. Germline assignment: CDR1 SGHRS and CDR2 YFSETQ. CDR3 length: 14 residues. V lost 4 bases to trimming and J lost 5 bases; unmatched junction nucleotides: 3.

This clone turned up a few times. V and J are TRBV10-1 and TRBJ1-2; 7 bases map to TRBD1. In germline, CDR1 is WNHNN, CDR2 SYGVQD (reference sequence). Unmatched junction bases numbered 6, after V lost 6 bases and J lost 5 bases. This CDR3 contains 13 residues. CDR3 sequence reads: CASRDRKEYGYTF. The CDR3 DNA sequence: TGCGCCAGCAGGGACAGGAAAGAATATGGCTACACCTTC.

J is TRBJ2-1 and V is TRBV6-1; 8 nucleotides agree with TRBD2. Looked up from germline, CDR1 is MNHNS and CDR2 is SASEGT. The CDR3 runs 14 residues. J lost 4 bases, V lost 5 bases, and 4 bases had no gene match. In DNA, the CDR3 is TGTGCCAGCAGTCCGACTAGCGCGTACAATGAGCAGTTCTTC. As protein: CASSPTSAYNEQFF.

This clone came up a few times. For the CDR3, the DNA is TGCGCCAGCAGCCCGACCACAGGGGGCTTCTACGAGCAGTACTTC. As protein: CASSPTTGGFYEQYF. The chain joins TRBV5-1 to TRBJ2-7, with 9 bases lining up with TRBD1. This CDR3 contains 15 residues. The V gene's germline CDR1 is SGHRS and CDR2 YFSETQ. The V and J ends lost 4 bases and 3 bases, in that order; junction bases with no gene match: 8.

The rearrangement uses TRBV27 and TRBJ1-1, with a possible D match to TRBD1 (5 bases). V lost 6 bases to trimming and J lost 6 bases, with 8 bases between them. The CDR3 sequence is 11 residues long. Germline CDR1 is MNHEY and CDR2 is SMNVEV (reference sequence). The CDR3 loop is CASRGVAEAFF. CDR3 nucleotides: TGTGCCAGCAGAGGGGTCGCTGAAGCTTTCTTT.

The chain employs TRBV29-1 and TRBJ1-2; D gene uncertain. Between the trimmed V and J ends, which lost 5 bases and 4 bases, there was a span of 14 bases. This CDR3 has 13 amino acids. Germline CDR1 reads SQVTM; CDR2 reads ANQGSEA. The CDR3 loop is CSVSDGGIYGYTF. CDR3 in DNA: TGCAGCGTTTCGGACGGCGGTATCTATGGCTACACCTTC. Full variable domain (missing parts from reference TRBV29-1 and TRBJ1-2): SAVISQKPSRDICQRGTSLTIQCQVDSQVTMMFWYRQQPGQSLTLIATANQGSEATYESGFVIDKFPISRPNLTFSTLTVSNMSPEDSSIYLCSVSDGGIYGYTFGSGTRLTVV.

This chain links TRBV15 with TRBJ1-1, with unresolved D. Trimming shortened V by 1 base and J by 1 base, and 7 bases separated the two germline ends. The CDR3 extends over 14 amino acids. Germline CDR1 LNHNV, CDR2 YYDKDF (reference sequence). CDR3 sequence: CATSRGGSNTEAFF. CDR3 nucleotide sequence: TGTGCCACCAGCAGAGGCGGGTCGAACACTGAAGCTTTCTTT.

The chain uses TRBV7-2 and TRBJ2-7; TRBD1 might be the D (5 bases). Germline CDR1 and CDR2: SGHTA and FQGNSA. This CDR3 is 13 amino acids long. V lost 5 bases to trimming and J lost 3 bases, with 11 bases between them. The CDR3 is CASSPDRFYEQYF. DNA of the CDR3: TGTGCCAGCAGCCCCGACAGATTCTACGAGCAGTACTTC.

This clone was counted between two and nine times. The chain is built from TRBV6-5 and TRBJ1-5, with 7 bases aligning to TRBD1. Germline CDR1 MNHEY, CDR2 SVGAGI. With V trimmed by 6 bases and J by 5 bases, 10 bases remained unmatched. This CDR3 is built from 15 residues. DNA of the CDR3: TGTGCCAGCAGCCAGGGGGGCGAGGGCGATCAGCCCCAGCATTTT. Amino acids: CASSQGGEGDQPQHF.

The chain uses TRBV19 and TRBJ2-7; no definite D call. CDR1 LNHDA and CDR2 SQIVND come from the germline V gene (reference sequence). V was clipped by 3 bases and J by 0 bases, with 9 bases between them. This CDR3 has 14 amino acids. CDR3 DNA: TGTGCCAGTAGTATCACGGCTAGCTCCTACGAGCAGTACTTC. Its translation: CASSITASSYEQYF. The full variable domain, completed using reference TRBV19 and TRBJ2-7, is DGGITQSPKYLFRKEGQNVTLSCEQNLNHDAMYWYRQDPGQGLRLIYYSQIVNDFQKGDIAEGYSVSREKKESFPLTVTSAQKNPTAFYLCASSITASSYEQYFGPGTRLTVT.

V usage is TRBV19 and J usage is TRBJ1-4; possibly TRBD1 for D (6 bases). There are 16 residues in the CDR3. V lost 7 bases and J lost 7, with 22 bases in between. Germline V gives CDR1 LNHDA, CDR2 SQIVND (reference sequence). The CDR3 DNA reads TGTGCCAGTACCCCGAGGGGGGGGGCTAGAGGTGAAAAACTGTTTTTT. This encodes CASTPRGGARGEKLFF.

This rearrangement joins TRBV2 to TRBJ1-2; possibly TRBD1 for D (5 bases). This CDR3 has 16 amino acids. Germline lookup yields CDR1 SNHLY and CDR2 FYNNEI. V was shortened by 0 bases and J by 4 bases, with 15 bases between the two germline ends. The CDR3 DNA reads as TGTGCCAGCAGTGAAGCGCTTCCGGACGGGGCCTATGGCTACACCTTC. This gives the protein CASSEALPDGAYGYTF. The full variable domain, rest sourced from reference TRBV2 and TRBJ1-2, is EPEVTQTPSHQVTQMGQEVILRCVPISNHLYFYWYRQILGQKVEFLVSFYNNEISEKSEIFDDQFSVERPDGSNFTLKIRSTKLEDSAMYFCASSEALPDGAYGYTFGSGTRLTVV.

The chain recombines TRBV11-2 with TRBJ2-2; D possibly corresponds to TRBD1 (5 bases). Trimming took off 1 base at V and 6 bases at J, with 12 bases between the two ends. The CDR3 sequence is 15 residues long. Per germline, CDR1 SGHAT and CDR2 FQNNGV. The CDR3: CASSLGVRGAGELFF. CDR3 bases: TGTGCCAGCAGCTTAGGTGTAAGGGGTGCCGGGGAGCTGTTTTTT.

This chain uses TRBV18 with TRBJ1-1; 9 nucleotides line up with TRBD1. V was pared by 6 bases and J by 2 bases, with 13 bases of the junction left unmatched. The CDR3 is 17 amino acids. Germline loops: CDR1 KGHSH, CDR2 LQKENI. The CDR3 DNA follows: TGTGCCAGCTCTAACCGGGACAGGGATTTATTAAACACTGAAGCTTTCTTT. Translated, it gives CASSNRDRDLLNTEAFF.

In its sample, this clone was seen once. The chain is built from TRBV6-1 and TRBJ1-2; TRBD1 matches 10 bases. CDR1 and CDR2 from the germline V gene are MNHNS and SASEGT. This CDR3 has 14 amino acids. V trimming: 8 bases; J trimming: 5 bases; junction bases outside the gene matches: 8. CDR3 protein: CASYRGTGEYGYTF. CDR3 bases: TGTGCCAGCTACAGAGGGACAGGGGAATATGGCTACACCTTC.

CDR3 loop: CASSYRTFRDTEETQYF. The CDR3 DNA is TGTGCCAGCAGCTACAGAACCTTCCGGGACACAGAAGAGACCCAGTACTTC. The chain combines TRBV11-3 with TRBJ2-5; TRBD1 is a possible D gene (6 bases). The V and J ends lost 4 bases and 3 bases respectively, with 21 bases between them. The CDR3 contains 17 residues. In germline, CDR1 is SGHNT, CDR2 YENEEA.

This chain joins TRBV6-6 and TRBJ1-4, with D hard to call. The V end lost 4 bases, the J end lost 5 bases, and 8 bases lay between the germline ends. Germline CDR1 reads MNHNY; CDR2 reads SVGAGI (reference sequence). The CDR3 is made up of 13 amino acids. This CDR3 reads CASSLYTNEKLFF. Written as DNA, the CDR3 is TGTGCCAGCAGTTTGTACACCAATGAAAAACTGTTTTTT.

The gene calls are TRBV9 and TRBJ2-1; the D is unclear. Trimming shortened V by 0 bases and J by 5 bases, and 12 bases separated the two germline ends. Germline assignment: CDR1 SGDLS and CDR2 YYNGEE. This CDR3 has 15 amino acids. The CDR3 sequence is CASSVEGRTHNEQFF. CDR3 DNA sequence: TGTGCCAGCAGCGTAGAGGGCAGAACCCACAATGAGCAGTTCTTC.

The V gene is TRBV7-9, the J gene TRBJ1-6; D may be TRBD1 (6 bases). Between the trimmed V and J ends, which lost 5 bases and 5 bases, there was a span of 16 bases. There are 16 residues in the CDR3. Germline lookup yields CDR1 SEHNR and CDR2 FQNEAQ (reference sequence). The CDR3 DNA sequence: TGTGCCAGCAGCGCGAACTCGGGACAAGATAATTCACCCCTCCACTTT. This gives the protein CASSANSGQDNSPLHF.

This chain uses TRBV28 with TRBJ1-5; D perhaps matches TRBD1 (5 bases). V was shortened by 5 bases and J by 6 bases, with 17 bases between the two germline ends. CDR3 length: 15 residues. Germline V gene sequence: CDR1 MDHEN, CDR2 SYDVKM. The CDR3 reads CASSPSGGSGQPQHF. Written as DNA, the CDR3 is TGTGCCAGCAGTCCATCTGGGGGGAGTGGTCAGCCCCAGCATTTT.

This rearrangement joins TRBV10-2 to TRBJ2-7, with 9 bases aligning to TRBD2. Trimming took 5 bases from V and 5 from J; bases not matched to a gene: 10. CDR1 and CDR2 from the germline V gene are WSHSY and SAAADI. The CDR3 runs 15 residues. Here the CDR3 reads CASSRFSGSRNEQYF. The CDR3 DNA reads TGCGCCAGCAGTCGGTTTAGCGGGAGCAGGAACGAGCAGTACTTC.

Comment on this clone: Other DNA variants within this sample encode the same CDR3. V and J are TRBV7-6 and TRBJ2-3, with D tentatively TRBD1 (6 bases). Trimming pared 4 bases from V and 1 base from J, leaving 15 bases between. The CDR3 runs to 16 residues. Germline V gene lookup returns CDR1 SGHVS and CDR2 FNYEAQ. CDR3 loop: CASSSPPGQRTDTQYF. CDR3 DNA: TGTGCCAGCAGCTCCCCCCCGGGACAACGCACAGATACGCAGTATTTT.

The chain links TRBV18 to TRBJ1-5, with TRBD1 matching 7 bases. The junction had 7 bases not matched to a gene; V was cut back by 5 bases and J by 6 bases. The CDR3 contains 14 residues. CDR1 and CDR2 (germline): KGHSH, LQKENI. The CDR3 region has the DNA TGTGCCAGCTCATCGACAGGGCTAATTCAGCCCCAGCATTTT. This sequence encodes CASSSTGLIQPQHF.

This chain connects TRBV7-2 to TRBJ2-7, with D possibly TRBD1 on 6 matching bases. The CDR3 is 15 amino acids. Trimming cost V 2 bases and J 4 bases, with 15 bases left between them. The germline V gene encodes CDR1 SGHTA and CDR2 FQGNSA. CDR3 region: CASSLSQGITYEQYF. DNA for the CDR3: TGTGCCAGCAGCTTAAGCCAGGGGATTACATACGAGCAGTACTTC.